This T cell receptor (beta chain) was sequenced during a study of cytomegalovirus exposure and HLA in healthy donors. A remark on this clone: Its antigen is not identified.

PCR was performed using 60 Vbeta and 13 Jbeta primers. TCRdb's copy holds only in-frame clones and misses some; the assay was immunoSEQ multiplex PCR. The sample yields around 120,000 clones, roughly 79% seen once. The germline V gene encodes CDR1 LNHNV and CDR2 YYDKDF (reference sequence). Trimming at V came to 5 bases and at J to 5 bases, leaving 11 bases not matched to a gene. The CDR3 spans 18 residues. Study results and caveats: In a later analysis, an Asian-associated ancestry cluster reportedly showed fewer N-insertions than the roughly 690-donor mean.

The chain carries TRBV15 and TRBJ2-1, with 14 nucleotides matching TRBD2. The origin of this receptor is a woman between 45 and 60 years old in good health and CMV-seronegative. The material sequenced was PBMCs. For the CDR3, the DNA is TGTGCCACCAGCGAGGGACTAGCGGGAGAGCCCCCCGACAATGAGCAGTTCTTC. This sequence encodes CATSEGLAGEPPDNEQFF.